This TCR beta chain appears in the sequencing data of a study of STAT5B mutations in CD4+ large granular lymphocyte leukemia. Overall study results and limits: Without putative leukemic clones, patient CD4-sorted repertoires remained more clonal than healthy CD4+ repertoires.

Study processing details: A productive frequency of 2.59 x 10-5 was the lowest detectable. Sequencing was performed with immunoSEQ multiplex PCR; in TCRdb, only in-frame clones are kept and a portion is missing. From that table come the V and J calls and clone size; the DNA was used to work out D and trimming. This table has 25,000 to 30,000 clones, 65% to 85% appearing once. About this clone: Its antigen is currently unknown.

The sequencing sample was made of CD4+ T cells from blood buffy coats. This TCR came from a human donor in good health.

The CDR3 spells CASTSIKPGQGRGAQHF. The DNA for the CDR3 is TGTGCCAGCACCTCGATAAAACCGGGACAGGGCCGCGGGGCCCAGCATTTT. The chain recombines TRBV21-1 with TRBJ1-5; the table's TRBD1 call for D was not verified on the DNA. TRBV21-1 is a pseudogene segment. This CDR3 has 17 residues.